The rows below give T cell receptor beta chains drawn from one sample of a study of CD8 T cells in ankylosing spondylitis. MiXCR, run by TCRdb on the 5' RACE reads, gives a single entry per CDR3 protein. The table includes approximately 540,000 distinct CDR3 sequences, roughly an eighth detected once. The sequenced sample consisted of blood, either unsorted or a sorted T cell fraction (not recorded which). The receptors come from a male donor with ankylosing spondylitis. Each CDR3 is given with its conserved first and last residue. D genes are given only for firm matches. Size is omitted from some rows. Given values are once, few, many or a class for expanded clones.

size	V	D	J	DNA	CDR3
once	TRBV29-1	.	TRBJ2-5	TGCAGCGTTGATCAGGGGGGGGAGACCCAGTACTTC	CSVDQGGETQYF
.	TRBV12-3/TRBV12-4	.	TRBJ1-1	TGTGCCAGCAGTATTATCCGGAACACTGAAGCTTTCTTT	CASSIIRNTEAFF
.	TRBV7-2	.	TRBJ2-2	TGTGCCAGCAGCCGCATAACCGGGGAGCTGTTTTTT	CASSRITGELFF
few	TRBV5-1	.	TRBJ1-1	TGCGCCAGCAGCTTTTATCGACAGCAGATGAACACTGAAGCTTTCTTT	CASSFYRQQMNTEAFF
few	TRBV4-1	.	TRBJ1-3	TGCGCCAGCAGCCCCGGGACGGGGAACTCTGGAAACACCATATATTTT	CASSPGTGNSGNTIYF
.	TRBV7-9	TRBD1	TRBJ1-1	TGTGCCAGCAGCTTAGGGGGGACAGGGGACACTGAAGCTTTCTTT	CASSLGGTGDTEAFF
.	TRBV19	.	TRBJ2-1	TGTGCCAGTAGTATGGCGGGGGCCGGAGCGAATGAGCAGTTCTTC	CASSMAGAGANEQFF
few	TRBV24-1	.	TRBJ2-1	TGTGCCACCAGTGATCCTCGGGGGGCCTCCTACAATGAGCAGTTCTTC	CATSDPRGASYNEQFF
.	TRBV10-3	.	TRBJ2-2	TGTGCCATCAACAGGGTAGAAGCAGACACCGGGGAGCTGTTTTTT	CAINRVEADTGELFF
.	TRBV4-2	.	TRBJ1-1	TGTGCCAGCAGCCCCCGGCCGGGTGTAGTAGCAGCTTTCTTT	CASSPRPGVVAAFF
few	TRBV20-1	TRBD1	TRBJ2-3	TGCAGTGCTCGAATTCAGGGGGCGCCGGATACGCAGTATTTT	CSARIQGAPDTQYF
.	TRBV5-6	.	TRBJ2-1	TGTGCCAGCAGCCTCCTAAGGGCTAGCATCTTTGGGAATGAGCAGTTCTTC	CASSLLRASIFGNEQFF
many	TRBV7-8	TRBD2	TRBJ2-1	TGTGCCAGCAGCTTAGCGCAATGGACTAGCGGGAGCAATGAGCAGTTCTTC	CASSLAQWTSGSNEQFF
few	TRBV6-1	.	TRBJ2-1	TGTGCCAGCAGTAGACAGGTTGTGGTTGAGCAGTTCTTC	CASSRQVVVEQFF
few	TRBV6-2/TRBV6-3	.	TRBJ2-1	TGTGCCAGCAATATAGGGTACAATGAGCAGTTCTTC	CASNIGYNEQFF
few	TRBV20-1	TRBD2	TRBJ2-2	TGCAGTGCTCTAGCGGGAGAAGCTCCCGGGGAGCTGTTTTTT	CSALAGEAPGELFF
.	TRBV5-5	.	TRBJ2-7	TGTGCCAGCAGCGTACTGACAGGACCCTACGAGCAGTACTTC	CASSVLTGPYEQYF
.	TRBV5-6	.	TRBJ1-1	TGTGCCAGCAGCCGTCAGGTATTCACTGAAGCTTTCTTT	CASSRQVFTEAFF
.	TRBV5-1	TRBD2	TRBJ2-1	TGCGCCAGCAGCTCGGGACTAGCTATCTACAATGAGCAGTTCTTC	CASSSGLAIYNEQFF
many	TRBV5-1	.	TRBJ2-2	TGCGCCAGCAGCCAAAGAACAGGAACCGGGGAGCTGTTTTTT	CASSQRTGTGELFF
few	TRBV12-3/TRBV12-4	TRBD1	TRBJ1-5	TGTGCCAGCAGTTTGCCCCCGGGACAGGGTCTCAATCAGCCCCAGCATTTT	CASSLPPGQGLNQPQHF
few	TRBV24-1	.	TRBJ2-1	TGTGCCACCAGTGACCCCCGGCGGGGGCTTAACAATGAGCAGTTCTTC	CATSDPRRGLNNEQFF
.	TRBV5-1	TRBD2	TRBJ2-3	TGCGCCAGCAGCTTGGTTTCAGGACCGGGACTAGCGGGAGCAGATACGCAGTATTTT	CASSLVSGPGLAGADTQYF
few	TRBV6-2/TRBV6-3	.	TRBJ2-6	TGTGCCAGCATGGAAGGAGGCTCTGGGGCCAACGTCCTGACTTTC	CASMEGGSGANVLTF
few	TRBV7-9	TRBD2	TRBJ2-1	TGTGCCAGCAACTGGGGGACTAGCGGGATTGATAGATGGCAGTTCTTC	CASNWGTSGIDRWQFF
.	TRBV21-1	.	TRBJ2-1	TGTGCCAGCAGCAACAACTCAAATGAGCAGTTCTTC	CASSNNSNEQFF
many	TRBV7-9	.	TRBJ2-7	TGTGCCAGCAGCCCTACCCTATACGATCAGTACTTC	CASSPTLYDQYF
.	TRBV10-1	.	TRBJ2-2	TGCGCCAGCAGTTCTCTCGCGGGGACGAACACCGGGGAGCTGTTTTTT	CASSSLAGTNTGELFF
.	TRBV20-1	TRBD2	TRBJ2-3	TGCAGTGCTAGAGATTTTATGCTAGCGGTATCCACAGATACGCAGTATTTT	CSARDFMLAVSTDTQYF
many	TRBV7-2	.	TRBJ2-2	TGTGCCAGCAGCTTAGCCAGTCTAGGCTCCGGGGAGCTGTTTTTT	CASSLASLGSGELFF
many	TRBV2	TRBD1	TRBJ1-1	TGTGCCAGCGCGGAAGACAGGGTCGAAGCTTTCTTT	CASAEDRVEAFF
.	TRBV5-1	TRBD1	TRBJ2-6	TGCGCCGGCACACGGACAGGGAGCTCTGGGGCCAACGTCCTGACTTTC	CAGTRTGSSGANVLTF
few	TRBV6-2/TRBV6-3	.	TRBJ2-3	TGTGCCAGCAGTTACAAGGGGGAGAGCACAGATACGCAGTATTTT	CASSYKGESTDTQYF
few	TRBV4-2	.	TRBJ1-5	TGTGCCAGCAGCCAAGACCCTCCATATAGCAATCAGCCCCAGCATTTT	CASSQDPPYSNQPQHF
few	TRBV7-9	.	TRBJ1-2	TGTGCCAGCAGTCATGTCGGGGCCAAACTATTAATAGATGGCTACACCTTC	CASSHVGAKLLIDGYTF
many	TRBV12-3/TRBV12-4	.	TRBJ2-3	TGTGCCAGCAGTTTTCCTGGGATCACAGATACGCAGTATTTT	CASSFPGITDTQYF
.	TRBV13	TRBD2	TRBJ2-1	TGTGCCAGCAGCTTGCAGGTAGCGGGAGGGGACAATGAGCAGTTCTTC	CASSLQVAGGDNEQFF
many	TRBV4-1	TRBD2	TRBJ2-3	TGCGCCAGCAGCCAAGATCGGGAGGGCGATGATACGCAGTATTTT	CASSQDREGDDTQYF
.	TRBV11-2	.	TRBJ2-4	TGTGCCAGCAGCGAATCACGAGGGAGAAGTTTGGACAAAAACATTCAGTACTTC	CASSESRGRSLDKNIQYF
many	TRBV5-1	TRBD1	TRBJ2-1	TGCGCCAGCAGCTTGGAGGGACAGAGCTCCTACAATGAGCAGTTCTTC	CASSLEGQSSYNEQFF
.	TRBV15	.	TRBJ2-5	TGTGCCACCAGCAGAGTGATTGGACAGCAAGAGACCCAGTACTTC	CATSRVIGQQETQYF
few	TRBV7-8	TRBD1	TRBJ2-1	TGTGCCAGCAGCAAAAATGCGAGACAGGGGTCCTACAATGAGCAGTTCTTC	CASSKNARQGSYNEQFF
few	TRBV20-1	.	TRBJ2-3	TGCAGTGCTAGAGATGTACCAGTTGATACGCAGTATTTT	CSARDVPVDTQYF
.	TRBV7-9	.	TRBJ1-1	TGTGCCAGCACCAATGGAGGGGACACTGAAGCTTTCTTT	CASTNGGDTEAFF
few	TRBV7-2	TRBD2	TRBJ2-3	TGTGCCAGCAGCGCACTAGCGGTTGAGGATACGCAGTATTTT	CASSALAVEDTQYF
.	TRBV15	.	TRBJ1-2	TGTGCCACCAGCAGAGGCGGGACCGGTAGCAACTATGGCTACACCTTC	CATSRGGTGSNYGYTF
.	TRBV25-1	.	TRBJ2-5	TGTGCCAGCAGTGTAAGACAGCAAGAGACCCAGTACTTC	CASSVRQQETQYF
.	TRBV7-9	TRBD2	TRBJ2-1	TGTGCCAGCAGCTTAGGGCTCAGCGGGAGTGGCATTAATGAGCAGTTCTTC	CASSLGLSGSGINEQFF